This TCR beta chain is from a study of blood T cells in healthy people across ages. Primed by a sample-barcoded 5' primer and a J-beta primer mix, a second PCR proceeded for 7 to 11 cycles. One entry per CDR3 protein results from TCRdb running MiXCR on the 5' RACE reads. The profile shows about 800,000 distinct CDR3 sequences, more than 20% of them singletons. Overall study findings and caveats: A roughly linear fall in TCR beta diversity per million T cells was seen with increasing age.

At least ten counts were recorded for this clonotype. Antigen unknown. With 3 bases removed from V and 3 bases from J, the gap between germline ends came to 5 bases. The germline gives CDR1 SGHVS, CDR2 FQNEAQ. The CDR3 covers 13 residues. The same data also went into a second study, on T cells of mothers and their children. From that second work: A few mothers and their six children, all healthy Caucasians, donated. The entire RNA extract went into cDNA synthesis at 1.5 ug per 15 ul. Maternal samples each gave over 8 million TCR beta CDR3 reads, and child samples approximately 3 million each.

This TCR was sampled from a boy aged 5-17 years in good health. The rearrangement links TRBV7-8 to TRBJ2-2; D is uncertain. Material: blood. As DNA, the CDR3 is TGTGCCAGCAGCTTGGTGGACACCGGGGAGCTGTTTTTT. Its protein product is CASSLVDTGELFF.